This TCR beta chain was found in a study of blood T cell repertoires in COVID-19. Study overall: T cells, B-cell-depleted T cells, or PBMCs provided the cDNA or gDNA that served as material.

Germline V gene sequence: CDR1 LNHDA, CDR2 SQIVND (reference sequence). Trimming cost V 7 bases and J 2 bases; bases outside gene matches: 4. The CDR3 spans 14 residues. Seattle's enrolled individuals joined amid active infection and were then monitored longitudinally. Method: immunoSEQ multiplex PCR; TCRdb's copy keeps in-frame clones and lacks some. The sample records hundreds of thousands of clones, 80% to 90% being singletons. The rearrangement joins TRBV19 to TRBJ2-3; 9 bases agree with TRBD2. The sequencing input was peripheral blood. The sequence was collected from a woman in her sixties or seventies with COVID-19, enrolled during active disease. CDR3: CASTLAGITDTQYF. The CDR3 DNA reads as TGTGCCAGTACCCTAGCGGGGATCACAGATACGCAGTATTTT.